This T cell receptor (beta chain) was captured by sequencing in a study of T cell responses to AZD1222 COVID-19 vaccine. TCRdb's table, derived via immunoSEQ multiplex PCR, lists solely in-frame clones and lacks some. The sample has fewer than 200,000 clones, 90% to 95% seen once. Notes on this clone: Antigen specificity is unknown.

Study-level results: Clonal diversity may have been underestimated in mostly white British donors. Unmutated variant regions are reportedly the target of nearly half of TCRs that are spike-specific. Two AZD1222 administrations were followed by greater Spike-specific TCR breadth and depth. Of the AZD1222 recipients, only 5 to 7 were seropositive at baseline.

This CDR3 spans 15 amino acids. The V gene end was trimmed by 1 base and the J gene end by 0 bases; junction bases not matched to a gene: 6. Germline assignment: CDR1 SQVTM and CDR2 ANQGSEA. The sequenced sample was peripheral blood, obtained 28 days after the second dose of the MenACWY control vaccine. This receptor was identified in an adult who received the MenACWY meningococcal vaccine as a control. The chain is built from TRBV29-1 and TRBJ2-7, with 7 positions matching TRBD1. The CDR3: CSVEAIRDSSYEQYF. For the CDR3, the DNA is TGCAGCGTTGAAGCAATTCGGGACAGCTCCTACGAGCAGTACTTC.